A selection of T cell receptor beta chains follows, all from one sample in a study of Ad26.COV2.S vaccination and SARS-CoV-2 variants. Profiling relied on immunoSEQ multiplex PCR, and the TCRdb table lists in-frame clones only, not all of them. The repertoire holds roughly 500,000 clones, with around nine tenths as singletons. Sample: peripheral blood, taken in a trial of Ad26.COV2.S vaccine versus placebo. All receptors derive from a person aged 18 to 65 who received the Ad26.COV2.S COVID-19 vaccine or a placebo. The CDR3 runs from the conserved cysteine through the conserved F or W. The D gene is left open where the match is weak. Only some rows state a clone size, as once, few, many or a class for expanded clones.

cdr3_nt: TGTGCCAGCTTGCAGGCGAACACCGGGGAGCTGTTTTTT
cdr3_aa: CASLQANTGELFF
clone_size: -
d_call: -
v_call: TRBV6-5
j_call: TRBJ2-2

cdr3_nt: TGTGCCTGGAGTAAATCGGGTTTTGGTTATAGCAATCAGCCCCAGCATTTT
cdr3_aa: CAWSKSGFGYSNQPQHF
clone_size: -
d_call: -
v_call: TRBV30
j_call: TRBJ1-5

cdr3_nt: TGTGCCAGCAGCGGTCGAGGGGGCAACTATGGCTACACCTTC
cdr3_aa: CASSGRGGNYGYTF
clone_size: -
d_call: TRBD1
v_call: TRBV7-2
j_call: TRBJ1-2

cdr3_nt: TGTGCCACCAGTGATTCTGGGGGGGCCTACAATGAGCAGTTCTTC
cdr3_aa: CATSDSGGAYNEQFF
clone_size: -
d_call: TRBD2
v_call: TRBV24-1
j_call: TRBJ2-1

cdr3_nt: TGTGCCAGCTCAGGCGGGTACAATGAGCAGTTCTTC
cdr3_aa: CASSGGYNEQFF
clone_size: -
d_call: -
v_call: TRBV18
j_call: TRBJ2-1

cdr3_nt: TGTGCCAGCAGTTTATTAATGGATTCACCCCTCCACTTT
cdr3_aa: CASSLLMDSPLHF
clone_size: few
d_call: -
v_call: TRBV12-3/TRBV12-4
j_call: TRBJ1-6

cdr3_nt: TGTGCCAGCAGCCCCCGGGGACAAATCTACGAGCAGTACTTC
cdr3_aa: CASSPRGQIYEQYF
clone_size: -
d_call: -
v_call: TRBV9
j_call: TRBJ2-7

cdr3_nt: TGCGCCAGCAGCCAACAGGGCAGCGAGACCCAGTACTTC
cdr3_aa: CASSQQGSETQYF
clone_size: -
d_call: -
v_call: TRBV4-1
j_call: TRBJ2-5

cdr3_nt: TGTGCCACCACCGAGGACACACGAGCCAAAAACATTCAGTACTTC
cdr3_aa: CATTEDTRAKNIQYF
clone_size: once
d_call: -
v_call: TRBV15
j_call: TRBJ2-4

cdr3_nt: TGTGCCAGCAGCCTAGGACTGCTGGAGACCCAGTACTTC
cdr3_aa: CASSLGLLETQYF
clone_size: -
d_call: -
v_call: TRBV11-2
j_call: TRBJ2-5

cdr3_nt: TGCGCCAGCAGCAAAGATATAGCGGGCACAGATACGCAGTATTTT
cdr3_aa: CASSKDIAGTDTQYF
clone_size: -
d_call: -
v_call: TRBV5-1
j_call: TRBJ2-3

cdr3_nt: TGCGCCAGCAGCCAAGATCTGGGGTCAGAAGAGACCCAGTACTTC
cdr3_aa: CASSQDLGSEETQYF
clone_size: -
d_call: -
v_call: TRBV4-3
j_call: TRBJ2-5

cdr3_nt: TGCGCCAGCAGCTTGGGACGGACCGTAATGAACACTGAAGCTTTCTTT
cdr3_aa: CASSLGRTVMNTEAFF
clone_size: -
d_call: -
v_call: TRBV5-1
j_call: TRBJ1-1

cdr3_nt: TGTGCCAGCAGTTTAGGCGCCCAACAGCAGTACTTC
cdr3_aa: CASSLGAQQQYF
clone_size: -
d_call: -
v_call: TRBV28
j_call: TRBJ2-7

cdr3_nt: TGTGCCAGCGCCCCGGACGACCTGATGGGTGAGCAGTTCTTC
cdr3_aa: CASAPDDLMGEQFF
clone_size: -
d_call: -
v_call: TRBV6-4
j_call: TRBJ2-1